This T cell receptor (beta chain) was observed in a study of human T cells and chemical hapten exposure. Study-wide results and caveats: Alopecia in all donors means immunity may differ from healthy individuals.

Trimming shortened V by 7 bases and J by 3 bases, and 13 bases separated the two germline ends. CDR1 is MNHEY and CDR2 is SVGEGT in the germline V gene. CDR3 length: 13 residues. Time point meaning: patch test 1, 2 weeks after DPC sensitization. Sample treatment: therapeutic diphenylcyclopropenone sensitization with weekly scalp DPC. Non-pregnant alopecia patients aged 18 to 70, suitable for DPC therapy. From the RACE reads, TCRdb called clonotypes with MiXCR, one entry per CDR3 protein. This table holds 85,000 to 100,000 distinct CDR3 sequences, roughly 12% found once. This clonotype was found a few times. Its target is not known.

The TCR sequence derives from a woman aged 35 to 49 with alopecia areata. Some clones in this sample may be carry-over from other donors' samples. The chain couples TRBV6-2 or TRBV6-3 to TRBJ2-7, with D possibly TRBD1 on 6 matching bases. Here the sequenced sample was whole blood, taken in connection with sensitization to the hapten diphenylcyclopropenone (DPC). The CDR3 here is CASNPSDSYEQYF. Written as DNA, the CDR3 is TGTGCCAGCAACCCCTCGGACAGCTACGAGCAGTACTTC.